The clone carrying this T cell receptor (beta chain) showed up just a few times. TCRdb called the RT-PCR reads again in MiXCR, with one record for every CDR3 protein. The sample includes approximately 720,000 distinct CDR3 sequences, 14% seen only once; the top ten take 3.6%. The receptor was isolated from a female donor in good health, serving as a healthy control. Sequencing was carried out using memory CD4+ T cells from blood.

DNA of the CDR3: TGCAGTGCTAGAAACCCCGGGACAGGGTCGATTAATCAGCCCCAGCATTTT. It is translated as CSARNPGTGSINQPQHF. The rearrangement links TRBV20-1 to TRBJ1-5, with TRBD1 matching over 9 bases. The length of the CDR3 is 17 residues. V shed 2 bases, J shed 4 bases, and the junction held 12 bases outside the gene matches. Germline-derived CDR1 and CDR2 are DFQATT and SNEGSKA (reference sequence).